The entry below gives a single T cell receptor beta chain sequence along with its context. The target of this receptor is not known. No quality values exist for individual bases; no much larger clone is one base distant. Each collaborating institution followed its own protocols to collect whole blood in K2EDTA tubes. Collaborator samples were shipped for TCRbeta analysis as frozen whole blood, isolated PBMCs, or DNA extracted from either sample type. The sample belongs to a study of blood T cell repertoires in COVID-19 (dated by TCRdb to about 2020). Turning to the overall study: Samples covering the acute and convalescent phases of COVID-19 were provided by collaborators in the United States, Italy and Spain. The material from the prospective study consisted of cDNA or gDNA derived from T cells, B-cell-depleted T cells, or PBMCs. Subjects who had been exposed to COVID-19, were actively infected with it, or had recovered from it provided the deeply sampled blood TCRbeta repertoires that made up the dataset. The repertoires were made available in a free public database intended to serve as a resource for research on the immune response to SARS-CoV-2. Samples were obtained from the ongoing ImmuneRACE study (first 160 participants) and from some 1,200 subjects provided by 6 global collaborators. A de-identified subject ID, COVID-19 status, age in years and sex were almost always included in the sample metadata. Where available, HLA class I and class II types were taken from metadata supplied by the sample provider and were not determined by assay-based typing. General findings and caveats noted by the study authors: Clinical and demographic metadata were provided uncurated, with the amount varying by source and participant.

Via the germline V gene, CDR1 is SGHDN and CDR2 FVKESK. The CDR3, cysteine through phenylalanine, is 14 amino acids long. Only the CDR3 part of the read is kept: 42 bases, read in frame from the first base. Cut back by 4 bases and 4 bases, the V and J ends lie 11 bases apart. The immunoSEQ Assay, a bias-controlled multiplex PCR, was used to amplify TCRbeta CDR3 regions from genomic DNA. The paper's data handling went like this. Within the assay, amplification of reference gene primers was used to estimate how many nucleated cells each sample contained. To quantify the absolute abundance of each unique TCRbeta CDR3 rearrangement, sequence reads were collapsed and filtered. Productive Simpson clonality was computed per sample as the square root of Simpson's diversity index over productive rearrangements. The immuneACCESS repertoire file appears here via TCRdb, limited to in-frame rearrangements. These files lack a portion of the clones; in checked studies, under half of the deficit traces to unresolved V genes, and the cause of the others is not known. For V, J and clone size, that table is used; D and trimming come from the DNA. The sample contains about 320,000 clones, almost 85% of them found a single time. The ten largest clones add up to more than 6% of the sample.

The chain joins TRBV14 to TRBJ1-5; a tentative D call is TRBD1 (5 bases match). The sequence was obtained from a human donor in a cohort sampled during active COVID-19. The sample taken for sequencing was peripheral blood. The DNA is as follows: TGTGCCAGCAGCCGAATCAGGGTGAATCAGCCCCAGCATTTT. This translates into CASSRIRVNQPQHF.